A selection of T cell receptor beta chains follows, all from one sample in a study of blood T cell repertoires in COVID-19. Clones were sequenced by immunoSEQ multiplex PCR, and TCRdb holds only the in-frame ones, with some missing. The sample consists of some 96,000 clones, around four fifths of them appearing once. Sequencing was carried out using peripheral blood. Receptors were obtained from a human donor in a cohort sampled during active COVID-19. Both conserved end residues are part of each CDR3. D genes are given only for firm matches. Part of the rows lack a size; the others show once, few, many or a class for expanded clones.

D gene: -; J gene: TRBJ1-3; clone size: -; V gene: TRBV7-2; CDR3 protein: CASSLQVYSGNTIYF; CDR3 DNA: TGTGCCAGCAGCTTACAGGTTTACTCTGGAAACACCATATATTTT
D gene: -; J gene: TRBJ2-2; clone size: -; V gene: TRBV10-3; CDR3 protein: CAISGYQGGTGELFF; CDR3 DNA: TGTGCCATCAGTGGGTACCAGGGGGGTACCGGGGAGCTGTTTTTT
D gene: -; J gene: TRBJ1-6; clone size: few; V gene: TRBV4-1; CDR3 protein: CASSQDYSKAMNNSPLHF; CDR3 DNA: TGCGCCAGCAGCCAAGACTACAGTAAGGCGATGAATAATTCACCCCTCCACTTT
D gene: -; J gene: TRBJ1-5; clone size: -; V gene: TRBV6-2/TRBV6-3; CDR3 protein: CASSHGGIGDQPQHF; CDR3 DNA: TGTGCCAGCAGTCACGGGGGTATCGGAGATCAGCCCCAGCATTTT
D gene: TRBD1; J gene: TRBJ1-4; clone size: -; V gene: TRBV29-1; CDR3 protein: CSVALGQGNYEKLFF; CDR3 DNA: TGCAGCGTCGCATTAGGACAGGGCAATTATGAAAAACTGTTTTTT
D gene: TRBD1; J gene: TRBJ2-5; clone size: -; V gene: TRBV4-3; CDR3 protein: CASSQFRQGQETQYF; CDR3 DNA: TGCGCCAGCAGCCAATTTCGACAGGGGCAAGAGACCCAGTACTTC
D gene: -; J gene: TRBJ1-5; clone size: -; V gene: TRBV6-2/TRBV6-3; CDR3 protein: CASSYDHSPGIGNQPQHF; CDR3 DNA: TGTGCCAGCAGTTACGACCACAGTCCGGGGATTGGCAATCAGCCCCAGCATTTT
D gene: TRBD2; J gene: TRBJ2-2; clone size: -; V gene: TRBV6-5; CDR3 protein: CASRKAGDDGGELFF; CDR3 DNA: TGTGCCAGCAGGAAAGCGGGAGACGATGGCGGGGAGCTGTTTTTT
D gene: -; J gene: TRBJ1-1; clone size: -; V gene: TRBV4-3; CDR3 protein: CASSQGSITEAFF; CDR3 DNA: TGCGCCAGCAGCCAAGGGAGCATAACTGAAGCTTTCTTT
D gene: TRBD1; J gene: TRBJ2-5; clone size: once; V gene: TRBV28; CDR3 protein: CASSLDRGRETQYF; CDR3 DNA: TGTGCCAGCAGTTTGGACAGGGGGAGAGAGACCCAGTACTTC
D gene: TRBD1; J gene: TRBJ2-7; clone size: -; V gene: TRBV5-1; CDR3 protein: CASSLGGQGIYEQYF; CDR3 DNA: TGCGCCAGCAGCTTGGGGGGACAGGGAATCTACGAGCAGTACTTC
D gene: TRBD1; J gene: TRBJ1-6; clone size: few; V gene: TRBV6-1; CDR3 protein: CASSEVPAGGADSPLHF; CDR3 DNA: TGTGCCAGCAGTGAAGTCCCGGCAGGGGGCGCGGATTCACCCCTCCACTTT
D gene: -; J gene: TRBJ1-5; clone size: -; V gene: TRBV27; CDR3 protein: CASSLTTGSNQPQHF; CDR3 DNA: TGTGCCAGCAGTTTAACTACAGGGAGCAATCAGCCCCAGCATTTT
D gene: TRBD2; J gene: TRBJ2-3; clone size: -; V gene: TRBV5-1; CDR3 protein: CASSLGLAGEVDTQYF; CDR3 DNA: TGCGCCAGCAGCCTGGGACTAGCGGGAGAAGTAGATACGCAGTATTTT
D gene: -; J gene: TRBJ2-5; clone size: -; V gene: TRBV2; CDR3 protein: CASSIRAGQETQYF; CDR3 DNA: TGTGCCAGCAGTATCAGGGCCGGCCAAGAGACCCAGTACTTC
D gene: -; J gene: TRBJ1-5; clone size: -; V gene: TRBV21-1; CDR3 protein: CASSNWDRQTKNQPQHF; CDR3 DNA: TGTGCCAGCAGCAATTGGGACAGGCAGACGAAAAATCAGCCCCAGCATTTT
D gene: -; J gene: TRBJ1-1; clone size: -; V gene: TRBV19; CDR3 protein: CASSITGMNTEAFF; CDR3 DNA: TGTGCCAGTAGTATTACGGGTATGAACACTGAAGCTTTCTTT
D gene: TRBD1; J gene: TRBJ1-2; clone size: -; V gene: TRBV27; CDR3 protein: CASSLGGQNGYGYTF; CDR3 DNA: TGTGCCAGCAGTTTAGGGGGACAGAATGGGTATGGCTACACCTTC
D gene: -; J gene: TRBJ1-5; clone size: -; V gene: TRBV5-1; CDR3 protein: CASSGQPDQPQHF; CDR3 DNA: TGCGCCAGCAGTGGACAGCCAGATCAGCCCCAGCATTTT
D gene: -; J gene: TRBJ1-4; clone size: -; V gene: TRBV28; CDR3 protein: CASGETGSNEKLFF; CDR3 DNA: TGTGCCAGCGGGGAGACAGGATCTAATGAAAAACTGTTTTTT
D gene: TRBD1; J gene: TRBJ1-4; clone size: -; V gene: TRBV15; CDR3 protein: CATSEGTGGVGKLFF; CDR3 DNA: TGTGCCACCAGCGAAGGAACAGGGGGGGTTGGAAAACTGTTTTTT
D gene: TRBD2; J gene: TRBJ2-2; clone size: -; V gene: TRBV27; CDR3 protein: CASSFGGMDTGELFF; CDR3 DNA: TGTGCCAGCAGTTTCGGGGGGATGGACACCGGGGAGCTGTTTTTT
D gene: -; J gene: TRBJ2-5; clone size: -; V gene: TRBV5-1; CDR3 protein: CASSLEGGETQYF; CDR3 DNA: TGCGCCAGCAGCTTGGAGGGGGGGGAGACCCAGTACTTC
D gene: -; J gene: TRBJ1-5; clone size: -; V gene: TRBV7-3; CDR3 protein: CASSLTERGGPRQPQHF; CDR3 DNA: TGTGCCAGCAGCTTGACAGAAAGGGGGGGTCCTAGGCAGCCCCAGCATTTT
D gene: -; J gene: TRBJ2-1; clone size: -; V gene: TRBV4-1; CDR3 protein: CASSQGSSYNEQFF; CDR3 DNA: TGCGCCAGCAGCCAAGGATCTAGCTACAATGAGCAGTTCTTC
D gene: TRBD1; J gene: TRBJ1-2; clone size: -; V gene: TRBV29-1; CDR3 protein: CSVYRGAGYTF; CDR3 DNA: TGCAGCGTCTACAGGGGCGCTGGCTACACCTTC
D gene: TRBD2; J gene: TRBJ2-2; clone size: -; V gene: TRBV24-1; CDR3 protein: CATSDLHGLAGGPISIRELFF; CDR3 DNA: TGTGCCACCAGTGATTTGCATGGACTAGCGGGAGGGCCGATCTCTATAAGGGAGCTGTTTTTT
D gene: -; J gene: TRBJ1-1; clone size: -; V gene: TRBV5-1; CDR3 protein: CASSLNRVGRDTEAFF; CDR3 DNA: TGCGCCAGCAGCTTGAACAGGGTGGGTAGAGACACTGAAGCTTTCTTT